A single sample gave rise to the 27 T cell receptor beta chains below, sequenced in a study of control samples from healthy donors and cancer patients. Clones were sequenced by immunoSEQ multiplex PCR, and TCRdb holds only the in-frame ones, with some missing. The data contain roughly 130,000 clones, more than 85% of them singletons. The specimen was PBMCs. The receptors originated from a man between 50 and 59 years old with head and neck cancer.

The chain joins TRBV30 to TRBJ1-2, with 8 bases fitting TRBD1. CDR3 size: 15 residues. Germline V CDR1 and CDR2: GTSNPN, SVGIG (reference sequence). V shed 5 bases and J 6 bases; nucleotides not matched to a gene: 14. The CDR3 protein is CAWSQTLTGVHGYTF. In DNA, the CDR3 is TGTGCCTGGTCTCAAACCCTGACAGGGGTTCATGGCTACACCTTC.

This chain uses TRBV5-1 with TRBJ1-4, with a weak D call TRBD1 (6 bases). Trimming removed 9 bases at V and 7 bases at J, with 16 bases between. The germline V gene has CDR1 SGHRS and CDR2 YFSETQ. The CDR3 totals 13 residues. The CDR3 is CATKGGLGEKLFF. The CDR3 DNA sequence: TGCGCCACCAAAGGGGGGCTGGGTGAAAAACTGTTTTTT.

CDR3 residues: CASSIGGTGGDTQYF. CDR3 nucleotides: TGTGCCAGTAGTATTGGAGGGACAGGGGGCGATACGCAGTATTTT. This rearrangement joins TRBV19 to TRBJ2-3; 12 nucleotides line up with TRBD1. The trim removed 3 bases at V and 6 bases at J, leaving 4 bases unmatched. Per the germline V gene, CDR1 is LNHDA and CDR2 is SQIVND (reference sequence). This CDR3 is 15 amino acids long.

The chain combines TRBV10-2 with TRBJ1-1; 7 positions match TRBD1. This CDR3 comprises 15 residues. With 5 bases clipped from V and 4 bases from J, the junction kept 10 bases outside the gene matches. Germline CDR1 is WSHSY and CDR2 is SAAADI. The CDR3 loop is CASSFYRGESTEAFF. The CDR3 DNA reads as TGCGCCAGCAGTTTCTACAGGGGAGAAAGCACTGAAGCTTTCTTT.

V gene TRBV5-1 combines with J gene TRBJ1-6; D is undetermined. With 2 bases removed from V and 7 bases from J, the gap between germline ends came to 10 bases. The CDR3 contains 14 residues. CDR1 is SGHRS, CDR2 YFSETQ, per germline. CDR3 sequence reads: CASSLQQGNSPLHF. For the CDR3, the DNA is TGCGCCAGCAGCTTACAACAAGGGAATTCACCCCTCCACTTT.

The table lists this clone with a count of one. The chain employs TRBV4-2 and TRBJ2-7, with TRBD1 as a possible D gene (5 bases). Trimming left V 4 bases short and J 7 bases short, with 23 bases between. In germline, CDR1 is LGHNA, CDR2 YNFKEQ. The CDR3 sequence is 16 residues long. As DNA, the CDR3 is TGTGCCAGCAGCCTAGGGGTCAGCACCCCACGTCGGGAGCAGTACTTC. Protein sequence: CASSLGVSTPRREQYF.

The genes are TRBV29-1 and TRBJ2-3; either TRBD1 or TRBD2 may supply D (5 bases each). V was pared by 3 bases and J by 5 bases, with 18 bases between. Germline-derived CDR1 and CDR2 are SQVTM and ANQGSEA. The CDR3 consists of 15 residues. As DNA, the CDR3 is TGCAGCGTTGATCTGATCGGGACCCGGGGAGATACGCAGTATTTT. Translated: CSVDLIGTRGDTQYF.

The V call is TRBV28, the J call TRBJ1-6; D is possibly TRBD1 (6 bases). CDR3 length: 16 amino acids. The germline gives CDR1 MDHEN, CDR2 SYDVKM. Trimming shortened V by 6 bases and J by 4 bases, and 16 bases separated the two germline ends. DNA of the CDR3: TGTGCCAGCAGCTTGCCCGACAGGCGATATAATTCACCCCTCCACTTT. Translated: CASSLPDRRYNSPLHF.

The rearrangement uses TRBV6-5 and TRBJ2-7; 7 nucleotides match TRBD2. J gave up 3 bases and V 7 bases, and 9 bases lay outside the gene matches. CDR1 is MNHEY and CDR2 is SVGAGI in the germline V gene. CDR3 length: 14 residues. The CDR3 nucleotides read TGTGCCAGCACAGCGGCTAGCGGAAACTACGAGCAGTACTTC. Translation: CASTAASGNYEQYF.

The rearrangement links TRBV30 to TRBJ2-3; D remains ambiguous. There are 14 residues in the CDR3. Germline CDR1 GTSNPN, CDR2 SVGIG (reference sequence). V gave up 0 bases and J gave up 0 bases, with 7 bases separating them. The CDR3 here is CAWSVTFSTDTQYF. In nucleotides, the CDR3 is TGTGCCTGGAGTGTTACTTTTAGCACAGATACGCAGTATTTT.

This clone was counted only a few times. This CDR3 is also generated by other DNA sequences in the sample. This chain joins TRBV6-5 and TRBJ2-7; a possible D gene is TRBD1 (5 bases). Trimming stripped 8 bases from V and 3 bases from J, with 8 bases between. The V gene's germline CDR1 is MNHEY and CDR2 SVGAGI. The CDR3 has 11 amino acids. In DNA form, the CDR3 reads TGTGCCAGCTCCGACAGCTACGAGCAGTACTTC. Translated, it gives CASSDSYEQYF.

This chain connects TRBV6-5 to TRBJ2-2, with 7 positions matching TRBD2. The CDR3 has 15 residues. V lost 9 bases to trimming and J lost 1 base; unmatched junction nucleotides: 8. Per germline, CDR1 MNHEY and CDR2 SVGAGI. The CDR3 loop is CASGTGGQNTGELFF. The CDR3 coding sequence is TGTGCCAGTGGAACGGGGGGTCAGAACACCGGGGAGCTGTTTTTT.

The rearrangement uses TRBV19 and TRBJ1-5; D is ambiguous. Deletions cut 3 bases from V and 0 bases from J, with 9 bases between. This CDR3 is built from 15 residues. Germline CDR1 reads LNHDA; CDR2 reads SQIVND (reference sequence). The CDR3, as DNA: TGTGCCAGTAGTATTATAGACTATAGCAATCAGCCCCAGCATTTT. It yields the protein CASSIIDYSNQPQHF. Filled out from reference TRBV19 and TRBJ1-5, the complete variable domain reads DGGITQSPKYLFRKEGQNVTLSCEQNLNHDAMYWYRQDPGQGLRLIYYSQIVNDFQKGDIAEGYSVSREKKESFPLTVTSAQKNPTAFYLCASSIIDYSNQPQHFGDGTRLSIL.

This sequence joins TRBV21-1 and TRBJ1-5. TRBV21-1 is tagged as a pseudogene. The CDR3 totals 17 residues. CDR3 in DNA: TGTGCCAGCAGCAAATGGCCTTCCCGAGGTCGCAATCAGCCCCAGCATTTT. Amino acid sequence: CASSKWPSRGRNQPQHF.

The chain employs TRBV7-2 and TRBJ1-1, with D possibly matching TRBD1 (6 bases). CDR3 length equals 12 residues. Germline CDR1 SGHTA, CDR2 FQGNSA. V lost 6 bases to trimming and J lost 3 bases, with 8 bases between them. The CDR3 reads CASRQGYTEAFF. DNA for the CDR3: TGTGCCAGCAGGCAGGGGTACACTGAAGCTTTCTTT. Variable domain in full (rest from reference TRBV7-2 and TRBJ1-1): GAGVSQSPSNKVTEKGKDVELRCDPISGHTALYWYRQSLGQGLEFLIYFQGNSAPDKSGLPSDRFSAERTGGSVSTLTIQRTQQEDSAVYLCASRQGYTEAFFGQGTRLTVV.

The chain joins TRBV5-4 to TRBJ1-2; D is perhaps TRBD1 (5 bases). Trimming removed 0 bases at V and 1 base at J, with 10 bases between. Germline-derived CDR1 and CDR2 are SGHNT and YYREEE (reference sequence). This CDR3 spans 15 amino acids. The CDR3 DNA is TGTGCCAGCAGCTTGGGGGGCAGCCTTAACTATGGCTACACCTTC. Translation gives CASSLGGSLNYGYTF.

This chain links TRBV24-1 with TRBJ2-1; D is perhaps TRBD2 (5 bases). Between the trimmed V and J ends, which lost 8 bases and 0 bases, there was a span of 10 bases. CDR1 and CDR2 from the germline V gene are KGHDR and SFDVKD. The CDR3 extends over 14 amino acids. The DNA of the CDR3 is TGTGCCACCACCGCGGGCAGCTCCTACAATGAGCAGTTCTTC. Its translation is CATTAGSSYNEQFF.

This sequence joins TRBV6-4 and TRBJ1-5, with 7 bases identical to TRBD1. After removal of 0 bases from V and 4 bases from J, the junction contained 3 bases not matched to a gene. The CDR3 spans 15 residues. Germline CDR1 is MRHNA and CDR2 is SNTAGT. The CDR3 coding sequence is TGTGCCAGCAGTGACTCCCCAGGGGGGAATCAGCCCCAGCATTTT. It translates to CASSDSPGGNQPQHF.

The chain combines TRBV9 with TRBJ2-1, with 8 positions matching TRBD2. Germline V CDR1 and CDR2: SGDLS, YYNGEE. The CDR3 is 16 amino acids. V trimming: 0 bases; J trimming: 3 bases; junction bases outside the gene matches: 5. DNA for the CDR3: TGTGCCAGCAGCGTAGGGCTAGCGGGTGGCTACAATGAGCAGTTCTTC. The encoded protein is CASSVGLAGGYNEQFF.

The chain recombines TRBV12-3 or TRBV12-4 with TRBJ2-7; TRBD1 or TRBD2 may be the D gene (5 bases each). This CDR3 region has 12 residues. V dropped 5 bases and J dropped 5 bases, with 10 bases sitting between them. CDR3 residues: CASSLGTDEQYF. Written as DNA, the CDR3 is TGTGCCAGCAGTCTAGGGACGGACGAGCAGTACTTC.

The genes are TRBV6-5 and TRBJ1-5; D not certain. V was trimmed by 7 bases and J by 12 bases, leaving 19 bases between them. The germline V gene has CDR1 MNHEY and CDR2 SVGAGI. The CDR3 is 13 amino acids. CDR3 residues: CASKDQPSELQHF. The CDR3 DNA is TGTGCCAGCAAGGACCAACCCTCGGAGCTCCAGCATTTT.

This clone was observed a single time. CDR3 sequence reads: CASSLPPGAPRNTEAFF. CDR3 DNA sequence: TGTGCCAGCAGCTTACCGCCTGGGGCCCCGCGGAACACTGAAGCTTTCTTT. The genes are TRBV7-2 and TRBJ1-1, with D perhaps TRBD1 (5 bases). The CDR3 spans 17 residues. Germline assignment: CDR1 SGHTA and CDR2 FQGNSA. V dropped 2 bases and J dropped 1 base, with 17 bases sitting between them.

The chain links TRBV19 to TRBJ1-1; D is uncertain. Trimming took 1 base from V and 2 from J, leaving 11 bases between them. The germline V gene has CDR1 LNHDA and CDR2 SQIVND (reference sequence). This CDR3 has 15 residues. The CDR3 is CASSIGARGNTEAFF. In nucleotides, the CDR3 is TGTGCCAGTAGTATAGGAGCGAGAGGTAACACTGAAGCTTTCTTT. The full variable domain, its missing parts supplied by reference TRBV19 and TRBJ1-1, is DGGITQSPKYLFRKEGQNVTLSCEQNLNHDAMYWYRQDPGQGLRLIYYSQIVNDFQKGDIAEGYSVSREKKESFPLTVTSAQKNPTAFYLCASSIGARGNTEAFFGQGTRLTVV.

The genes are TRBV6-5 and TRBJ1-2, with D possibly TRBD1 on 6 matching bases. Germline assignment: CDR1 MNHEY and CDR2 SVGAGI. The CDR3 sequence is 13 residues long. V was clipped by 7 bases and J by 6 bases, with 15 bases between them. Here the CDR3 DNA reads TGTGCCAGCATTTCGCAGGGGTTAAATGGCTACACCTTC. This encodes CASISQGLNGYTF.

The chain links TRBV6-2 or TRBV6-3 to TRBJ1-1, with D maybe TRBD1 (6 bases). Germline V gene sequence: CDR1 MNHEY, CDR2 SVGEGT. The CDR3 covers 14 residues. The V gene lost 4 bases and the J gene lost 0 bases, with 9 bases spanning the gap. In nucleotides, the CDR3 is TGTGCCAGCAGTTTACAGGGAGTGAACACTGAAGCTTTCTTT. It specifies CASSLQGVNTEAFF.

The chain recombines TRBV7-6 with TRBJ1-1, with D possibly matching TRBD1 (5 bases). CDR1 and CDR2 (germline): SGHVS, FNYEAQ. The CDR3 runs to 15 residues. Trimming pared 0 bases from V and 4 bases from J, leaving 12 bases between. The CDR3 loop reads CASSLAFTGGTEAFF. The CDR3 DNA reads TGTGCCAGCAGCTTAGCGTTTACGGGGGGCACTGAAGCTTTCTTT.

CDR3 in amino acids: CASRGIRAYNEQFF. CDR3 bases: TGCGCCAGCAGAGGCATCCGTGCCTACAATGAGCAGTTCTTC. This rearrangement joins TRBV10-1 to TRBJ2-1, with D uncertain. Germline loops: CDR1 WNHNN, CDR2 SYGVQD (reference sequence). The CDR3 covers 14 residues. The V end lost 6 bases, the J end lost 2 bases, and 11 bases lay between the germline ends.